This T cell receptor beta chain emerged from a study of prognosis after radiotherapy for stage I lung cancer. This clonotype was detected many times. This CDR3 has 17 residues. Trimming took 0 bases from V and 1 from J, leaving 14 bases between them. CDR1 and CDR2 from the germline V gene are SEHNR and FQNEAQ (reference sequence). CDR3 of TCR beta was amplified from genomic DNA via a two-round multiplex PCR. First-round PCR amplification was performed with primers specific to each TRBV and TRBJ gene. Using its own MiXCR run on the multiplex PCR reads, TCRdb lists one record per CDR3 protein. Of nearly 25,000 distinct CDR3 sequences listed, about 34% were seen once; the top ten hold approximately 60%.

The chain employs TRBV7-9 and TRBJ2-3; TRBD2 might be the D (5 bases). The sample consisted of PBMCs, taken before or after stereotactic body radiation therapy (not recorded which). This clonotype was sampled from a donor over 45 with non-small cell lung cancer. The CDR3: CASSLATTLGGTDTQYF. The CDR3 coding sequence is TGTGCCAGCAGCTTAGCGACTACCCTCGGAGGCACAGATACGCAGTATTTT.